The sample holds a few counts of the clone carrying this T cell receptor (beta chain). Its specificity is unknown. PCR amplification relied on 60 Vbeta primers (plus 13 Jbeta primers). The protocol was immunoSEQ multiplex PCR, while the TCRdb copy is restricted to in-frame clones and leaves out a portion. This table holds about 120,000 clones, about 72% found once. The data are from a study of cytomegalovirus exposure and HLA in healthy donors. General study findings and limits: Information on immune exposure was restricted to one variable (CMV serostatus). Segments of the TCR beta V type were, in most cases, productive about 87% or about 30% of the time in an earlier analysis.

Trimming took off 4 bases at V and 2 bases at J, with 15 bases between the two ends. CDR1 and CDR2 (germline): SGDLS, YYNGEE. The CDR3 has 15 amino acids. Sequenced: PBMCs. The chain combines TRBV9 with TRBJ2-5, with TRBD2 as a possible D gene (7 bases). The TCR sequence derives from a man aged 30 to 45 in good health and CMV-seropositive. The DNA of the CDR3 is TGTGCCAGCAGCCTACAGGGAGGGGAGCAAGAGACCCAGTACTTC. This gives the protein CASSLQGGEQETQYF.